Listed below are T cell receptor beta chains from one sample, sequenced in a study of shared clonotypes between healthy human individuals. TCRdb's table, derived via immunoSEQ multiplex PCR, lists solely in-frame clones and lacks some. The table includes fewer than 1 million clones, about 97% detected once. The source material was naive CD8+ T cells sorted from blood. The origin of the receptors is a man aged 25 to 40 in good health. CDR3s include the opening cysteine and the closing phenylalanine or tryptophan. D genes are given only for firm matches. Not all rows give a size; the values are once, few, many and, for expanded clones, a class.

clone size	J gene	V gene	D gene	CDR3 DNA	CDR3 protein
NA	TRBJ1-5	TRBV27	NA	TGTGCCAGCAAGCATTCGGCGGGTAGTAATCAGCCCCAGCATTTT	CASKHSAGSNQPQHF
NA	TRBJ2-1	TRBV28	NA	TGTGCCAGCAGTTTATACAGGAGCTCCTACAATGAGCAGTTCTTC	CASSLYRSSYNEQFF
once	TRBJ1-1	TRBV29-1	TRBD1	TGCAGCGTTGGGGGGACAGTATTTACTGAAGCTTTCTTT	CSVGGTVFTEAFF
NA	TRBJ2-1	TRBV15	NA	TGTGCCACCAGCAGAGACCGGGACAATGAGCAGTTCTTC	CATSRDRDNEQFF
NA	TRBJ2-7	TRBV9	NA	TGTGCCAGCGACGAGCAGTACTTC	CASDEQYF
NA	TRBJ2-7	TRBV10-1	TRBD1	TGCGCCAGCACTTCGGACAGGGCTAACCCCTACGAGCAGTACTTC	CASTSDRANPYEQYF
NA	TRBJ2-1	TRBV6-1	NA	TGTGCCAGCAGGGAAAAGATCGTCAGCTCCTACAATGAGCAGTTCTTC	CASREKIVSSYNEQFF
once	TRBJ2-7	TRBV7-9	NA	TGTGCCAGCAGCACCCCCCGGACTGACTTTGCCTACGAGCAGTACTTC	CASSTPRTDFAYEQYF
NA	TRBJ2-7	TRBV14	NA	TGTGCCAGCAGCCACCAGGGTTTCCACGAGCAGTACTTC	CASSHQGFHEQYF
NA	TRBJ1-1	TRBV10-1	TRBD1	TGCGCCAGCAGTGCCCAGGGGGGCCACGTCGGCACTGAAGCTTTCTTT	CASSAQGGHVGTEAFF
NA	TRBJ2-3	TRBV9	TRBD2	TGTGCCAGCAGCGTAGAAACGGGAGGGCTTATCACAGATACGCAGTATTTT	CASSVETGGLITDTQYF
NA	TRBJ1-2	TRBV6-5	NA	TGTGCCAGCAGTTACTCGTCGCGGGGTTTAGGGGGCTACACCTTC	CASSYSSRGLGGYTF
NA	TRBJ2-3	TRBV10-3	NA	TGTGCCACTCAGACTAGCACAGATACGCAGTATTTT	CATQTSTDTQYF
NA	TRBJ2-7	TRBV4-3	NA	TGCGCCAGCAGCCAAGATTTAGGCAGGGTGGTCGACGAGCAGTACTTC	CASSQDLGRVVDEQYF
NA	TRBJ2-1	TRBV7-6	NA	TGTGCCAGCAGCTCCCTCCCCGGCAATGAGCAGTTCTTC	CASSSLPGNEQFF
NA	TRBJ2-1	TRBV11-2	NA	TGTGCCAGCAGCTTACTAGCCAGGGTTTCGGGCTCCTACAATGAGCAGTTCTTC	CASSLLARVSGSYNEQFF
NA	TRBJ2-2	TRBV27	NA	TGTGCCAGCAGTGGCGCAGTAAGTGGGTGGGTGAACACCGGGGAGCTGTTTTTT	CASSGAVSGWVNTGELFF
once	TRBJ2-2	TRBV2	TRBD2	TGTGCCAGCAGTCCGACTAGCGGGAGCCGGGCCGGGGAGCTGTTTTTT	CASSPTSGSRAGELFF
NA	TRBJ1-1	TRBV27	NA	TGTGCCAGCAGCCAGACAGGTATTAACACTGAAGCTTTCTTT	CASSQTGINTEAFF
NA	TRBJ2-1	TRBV7-2	TRBD2	TGTGCCAGCAGCCAGCCGGGACTAGAATACCACAATGAGCAGTTCTTC	CASSQPGLEYHNEQFF
NA	TRBJ1-2	TRBV4-1	NA	TGCGCCAGCAGCCAAGAACCGGACGGCGACCTTGGCTATGGCTACACCTTC	CASSQEPDGDLGYGYTF
NA	TRBJ2-1	TRBV5-6	NA	TGTGCCAGCAGCTTGGGACCGAGGTATGGTGAGCAGTTCTTC	CASSLGPRYGEQFF
few	TRBJ1-5	TRBV7-9	TRBD1	TGTGCCAGCAGCCAGGACAGGCCCCCGTTGCATTTT	CASSQDRPPLHF
NA	TRBJ1-3	TRBV7-9	TRBD1	TGTGCCAGCAGCATCGGACAGGGAAGGGACACCATATATTTT	CASSIGQGRDTIYF
NA	TRBJ1-5	TRBV28	TRBD1	TGTGCCAGCAGTGCCGGACAGGGCTTACTGGGCAATCAGCCCCAGCATTTT	CASSAGQGLLGNQPQHF
NA	TRBJ1-5	TRBV7-9	NA	TGTGCCAGCAGCTTATCGTGGGAAACCCAGCATTTT	CASSLSWETQHF
NA	TRBJ2-3	TRBV4-1	TRBD2	TGCGCCAGCAGCCAAGATCTACTAGCGGGAGTTGCAGATACGCAGTATTTT	CASSQDLLAGVADTQYF
NA	TRBJ2-3	TRBV10-3	TRBD2	TGTGCCATCAATCCTAGCGGGAGAACAGATACGCAGTATTTT	CAINPSGRTDTQYF
NA	TRBJ2-7	TRBV7-9	NA	TGTGCCAGCAGCCGACCCGAGTTCGACGAGCAGTACTTC	CASSRPEFDEQYF
NA	TRBJ2-7	TRBV7-9	NA	TGTGCCAGCAGCTTTTCGCAGGGAGAATTCTACGAGCAGTACTTC	CASSFSQGEFYEQYF
NA	TRBJ2-7	TRBV4-1	TRBD1	TGCGCCAGCAGCCAAGTAAGAGGACAGGGTTTCGACGAGCAGTACTTC	CASSQVRGQGFDEQYF
NA	TRBJ2-7	TRBV5-5	NA	TGTGCCAGCAGCTTAGAACCAGGGAGGGAGCAGTACTTC	CASSLEPGREQYF
NA	TRBJ2-7	TRBV10-3	NA	TGTGCCATCAGTGAGTCGTTGGACTACGCGGTCTGGGAGCAGTACTTC	CAISESLDYAVWEQYF
NA	TRBJ1-5	TRBV19	NA	TGTGCCAGTAGACCCGTACAGGGTTCGAGTAGCAATCAGCCCCAGCATTTT	CASRPVQGSSSNQPQHF
NA	TRBJ2-5	TRBV28	TRBD1	TGTGCCAGCAGTCCCCGCCTGGGACAGGGGCCCCCGGCCGACTTC	CASSPRLGQGPPADF
NA	TRBJ1-1	TRBV29-1	NA	TGCAGCGTTTACGGACCGAAAGAAACTGAAGCTTTCTTT	CSVYGPKETEAFF
NA	TRBJ1-1	TRBV29-1	NA	TGCAGCGTTGAAGTCCCGACAGTCATGAACACTGAAGCTTTCTTT	CSVEVPTVMNTEAFF
NA	TRBJ1-2	TRBV11-2	NA	TGTGCCAGCAGCTCCCTGTCTTTTAATTCCAGGAGCTATGGCTACACCTTC	CASSSLSFNSRSYGYTF
NA	TRBJ2-2	TRBV18	NA	TGTGCCAGCTCACCACCGGGGAACACCGGGGAGCTGTTTTTT	CASSPPGNTGELFF
NA	TRBJ2-7	TRBV7-9	TRBD1	TGTGCCAGCAGGACAGACAGGGCCTACGAGCAGTACTTC	CASRTDRAYEQYF
NA	TRBJ2-1	TRBV4-1	TRBD2	TGCGCCAGCAGCCAAGAACTAGCGGGAGCCTACAATGAGCAGTTCTTC	CASSQELAGAYNEQFF
NA	TRBJ1-5	TRBV5-1	NA	TGCGCCAGCAGCTTGGACCCCTACAATCAGCCCCAGCATTTT	CASSLDPYNQPQHF
NA	TRBJ2-1	TRBV7-9	NA	TGTGCCAGCAGCTTCGCGGATGAGCAGTTCTTC	CASSFADEQFF
once	TRBJ2-7	TRBV5-1	NA	TGCGCCAGCAGCTTGGCCTCAGTAACACCCTACGAGCAGTACTTC	CASSLASVTPYEQYF
once	TRBJ2-7	TRBV7-6	TRBD2	TGTGCCAGCAGGCCGGAGGCGGGAGGCTCCCACGAGCAGTACTTC	CASRPEAGGSHEQYF
once	TRBJ2-3	TRBV27	NA	TGTGCCAGCATGGAGACAGATACGCAGTATTTT	CASMETDTQYF
NA	TRBJ2-7	TRBV28	NA	TGTGCCAGCAGCAATAACCCAAGGCTCTCAGGGATCTACGAGCAGTACTTC	CASSNNPRLSGIYEQYF
once	TRBJ2-5	TRBV7-8	TRBD2	TGTGCCAGCAGCTTAGCGTGGTCCCGGGTTAGCGGGTACCAAGAGACCCAGTACTTC	CASSLAWSRVSGYQETQYF
NA	TRBJ2-3	TRBV7-9	NA	TGTGCCAGCAGCTCTAAGGATCTCCTTTTAACAGATACGCAGTATTTT	CASSSKDLLLTDTQYF
NA	TRBJ1-1	TRBV2	NA	TGTGCCAGCAAAGGAAGCCGTGAAGCTTTCTTT	CASKGSREAFF
NA	TRBJ1-2	TRBV28	NA	TGTGCCAGCAGTTCCGACACAATCCCCAGGCTCGGTGGCTACACCTTC	CASSSDTIPRLGGYTF
NA	TRBJ1-5	TRBV2	NA	TGTGCCAGCAGCGAAGGGGTACAGGGAAATCAGCCCCAGCATTTT	CASSEGVQGNQPQHF
few	TRBJ2-7	TRBV7-9	TRBD2	TGTGCCAGCAGCTTAACCAGACTAGCGAACTACGAGCAGTACTTC	CASSLTRLANYEQYF
NA	TRBJ2-1	TRBV7-9	NA	TGTGCCAGCAGCTTAGCGGTTAATGAGCAGTTCTTC	CASSLAVNEQFF
NA	TRBJ1-3	TRBV5-4	NA	TGTGCCAGCAGCTCGGAGGGGGGCGCGACTGGAAACACCATATATTTT	CASSSEGGATGNTIYF